This T cell receptor (beta chain) was sequenced for a study of blood T cell repertoires in COVID-19. Study-level information: Sources were T cells, B-cell-depleted T cells, or PBMCs; the material itself was cDNA or gDNA.

Assay used: immunoSEQ multiplex PCR; TCRdb lists only in-frame clones, some missing. The sample includes roughly 190,000 clones, less than 85% of them seen just once. Germline V lookup: CDR1 MDHEN, CDR2 SYDVKM. Trimming stripped 8 bases from V and 4 bases from J, with 15 bases between. This CDR3 spans 13 amino acids. The receptor was derived from a woman aged 25-40 years who had recovered from COVID-19. The chain combines TRBV28 with TRBJ2-7; D perhaps matches TRBD1 (6 bases). Sequencing input: PBMCs or T cells enriched from blood (not recorded which). CDR3 sequence reads: CASYERTAYEQYF. The CDR3 DNA follows: TGTGCCAGCTATGAACGGACAGCTTACGAGCAGTACTTC.